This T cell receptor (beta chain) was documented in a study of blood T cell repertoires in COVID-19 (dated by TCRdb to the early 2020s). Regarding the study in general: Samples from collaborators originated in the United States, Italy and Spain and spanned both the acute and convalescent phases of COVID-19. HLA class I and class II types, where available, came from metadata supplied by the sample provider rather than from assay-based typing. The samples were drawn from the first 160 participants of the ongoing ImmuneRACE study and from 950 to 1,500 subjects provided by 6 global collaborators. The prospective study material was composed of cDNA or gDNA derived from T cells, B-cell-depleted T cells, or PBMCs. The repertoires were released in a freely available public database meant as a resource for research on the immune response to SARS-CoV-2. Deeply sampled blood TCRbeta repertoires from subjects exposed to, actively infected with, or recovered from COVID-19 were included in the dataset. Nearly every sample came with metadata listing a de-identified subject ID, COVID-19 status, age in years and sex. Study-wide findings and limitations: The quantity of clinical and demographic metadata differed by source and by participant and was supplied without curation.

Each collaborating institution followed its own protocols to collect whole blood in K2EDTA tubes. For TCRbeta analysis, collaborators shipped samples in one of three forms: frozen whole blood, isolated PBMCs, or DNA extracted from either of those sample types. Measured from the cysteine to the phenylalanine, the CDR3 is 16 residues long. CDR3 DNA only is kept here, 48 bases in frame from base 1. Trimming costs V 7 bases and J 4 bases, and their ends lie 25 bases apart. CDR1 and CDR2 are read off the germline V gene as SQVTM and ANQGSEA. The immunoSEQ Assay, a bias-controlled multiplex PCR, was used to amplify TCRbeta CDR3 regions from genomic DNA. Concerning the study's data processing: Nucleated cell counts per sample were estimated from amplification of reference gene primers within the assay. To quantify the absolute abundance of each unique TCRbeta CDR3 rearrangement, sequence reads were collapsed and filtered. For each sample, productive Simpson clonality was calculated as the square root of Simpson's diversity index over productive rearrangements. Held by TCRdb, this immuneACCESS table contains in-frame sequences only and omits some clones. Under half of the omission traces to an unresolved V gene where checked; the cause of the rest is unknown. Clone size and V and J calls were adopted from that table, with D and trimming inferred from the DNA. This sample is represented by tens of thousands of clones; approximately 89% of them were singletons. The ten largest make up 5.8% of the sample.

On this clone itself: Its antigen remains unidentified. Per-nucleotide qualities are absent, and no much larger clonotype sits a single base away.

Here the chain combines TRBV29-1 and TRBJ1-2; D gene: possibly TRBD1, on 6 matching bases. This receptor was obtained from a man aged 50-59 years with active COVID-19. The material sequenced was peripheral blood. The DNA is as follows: TGCAGCGCTGCCCGAGTTACCTTACAGGGCCGCTATGGCTACACCTTC. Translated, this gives CSAARVTLQGRYGYTF.